This TCR beta chain was captured in a study of blood T cell repertoires in COVID-19. Study background: Acute and convalescent COVID-19 specimens originated in the United States, Italy and Spain. The cDNA or gDNA used as material had been derived from T cells, B-cell-depleted T cells, or PBMCs.

Authors' methods: Estimation of nucleated cell counts relied on the amplification of reference gene primers. Clones were read by immunoSEQ multiplex PCR, and TCRdb kept only the in-frame ones, dropping some. V and J calls and clone size are as listed in that table; D and trimming were resolved from the DNA. This sample carries tens of thousands of clones, less than 80% of them seen once, and the ten largest clones take around 20%. This CDR3 contains 14 residues. V was clipped by 1 base and J by 4 bases, with 7 bases between them. The germline CDR1 and CDR2 sequences are SEHNR and FQNEAQ (reference sequence).

The clonotype was recovered from a boy aged 2 to 10 with active or convalescent COVID-19. This rearrangement joins TRBV7-9 to TRBJ1-4, with D unresolved. Material for sequencing was peripheral blood. CDR3 protein: CASSLGTFNEKLFF. In nucleotides, the CDR3 is TGTGCCAGCAGCTTAGGGACTTTTAATGAAAAACTGTTTTTT.